The table lists the clone carrying this TCR beta chain with many counts. Its antigen is still unknown. The CDR3 is 15 residues long. V trimming: 4 bases; J trimming: 1 base; junction bases outside the gene matches: 7. Per germline, CDR1 DFQATT and CDR2 SNEGSKA (reference sequence). TCRdb used MiXCR to reprocess the RT-PCR reads, holding one entry per CDR3 protein. The sample consists of around 570,000 distinct CDR3 sequences, around 8% of them appearing once. The data were taken from a study of response to subunit inactivated influenza vaccine. Study outcomes and limitations: Authors suggested each seasonal flu vaccination may recruit only limited numbers of new T cells.

The chain is built from TRBV20-1 and TRBJ2-5, with TRBD2 matching 9 bases. This TCR derives from a man aged 50-75 years who received an inactivated influenza vaccine. This specimen consisted of PBMCs from blood, obtained around 2 years after vaccination. The CDR3 loop is CSATGGGASQETQYF. Written as DNA, the CDR3 is TGCAGTGCTACCGGCGGGGGGGCGAGCCAAGAGACCCAGTACTTC.